The next 8 T cell receptor beta chains were all read from a single sample in a study of blood T cell repertoires in COVID-19 (dated by TCRdb to between 2020 and 2021). To prepare the library, the immunoSEQ multiplex PCR assay was applied. Imported from immuneACCESS, the table was reduced by TCRdb to in-frame sequences with V and J called. These copies leave out some clones; in studies compared against another copy, an unresolved V gene accounts for under half, and the cause of the remainder is not known. This sample holds around 260,000 clones; approximately 92% were observed only once. Approximately 2.6% of the sample belongs to the ten largest clones. The specimen was peripheral blood. The receptors come from a person between 18 and 30 years old with COVID-19, enrolled during active disease.

This rearrangement joins TRBV2 to TRBJ2-5; 10 bases are a match to TRBD2. The trim removed 10 bases at V and 5 bases at J, leaving 16 bases unmatched. The germline CDR1 and CDR2 sequences are SNHLY and FYNNEI. The CDR3 runs to 16 residues. The CDR3 nucleotides read TGTGCCACTAGGTTGGGGCTAGCGGGAGCACCCGAGACCCAGTACTTC. Translation: CATRLGLAGAPETQYF.

The J gene is TRBJ2-5, the V gene TRBV7-9; tentative D call: TRBD2 (5 bases). Trimming stripped 6 bases from V and 7 bases from J, with 12 bases between. CDR3 size: 12 residues. Germline V gives CDR1 SEHNR, CDR2 FQNEAQ (reference sequence). CDR3: CASSSNGVTQYF. The CDR3 nucleotides are TGTGCCAGCAGTTCGAACGGGGTGACCCAGTACTTC. The full variable domain, completed using reference TRBV7-9 and TRBJ2-5, is DTGVSQNPRHKITKRGQNVTFRCDPISEHNRLYWYRQTLGQGPEFLTYFQNEAQLEKSRLLSDRFSAERPKGSFSTLEIQRTEQGDSAMYLCASSSNGVTQYFGPGTRLLVL.

In DNA, the CDR3 is TGCAGCGTTGAAGATAGCGGGAGGGCCCCAGATACGCAGTATTTT. Its translation: CSVEDSGRAPDTQYF. The V call is TRBV29-1, the J call TRBJ2-3, with 11 bases lining up with TRBD2. Germline V lookup: CDR1 SQVTM, CDR2 ANQGSEA. This CDR3 contains 15 residues. V was pared by 0 bases and J by 4 bases, with 3 bases of the junction left unmatched.

The V call is TRBV10-3, the J call TRBJ2-2; 7 nucleotides match TRBD1. Unmatched junction bases numbered 12, after V lost 11 bases and J lost 3 bases. CDR1 and CDR2 (germline): ENHRY, SYGVKD. The CDR3 totals 15 residues. CDR3 residues: CALLRGHGDTGELFF. The CDR3 DNA is TGTGCCCTCTTAAGGGGGCATGGGGACACCGGGGAGCTGTTTTTT.

The chain uses TRBV21-1 and TRBJ2-1; TRBD2, the D gene given by the table, was not confirmed from the DNA. TRBV21-1 is recorded as a pseudogene. This CDR3 is built from 17 residues. As DNA, the CDR3 is TGTGCCAGCAGCGCGCTAACAGGAGGGGGAGGGGACAATGAGCAGTTCTTC. This codes for CASSALTGGGGDNEQFF.

V is TRBV12-3 or TRBV12-4 and J is TRBJ1-1; D is undetermined. The CDR3 is made up of 13 amino acids. Trimming removed 6 bases from V and 6 bases from J, with 14 bases in between. CDR3: CASRARGAPEAFF. The CDR3 DNA is TGTGCCAGCAGAGCCCGGGGAGCCCCTGAAGCTTTCTTT.

The rearrangement joins TRBV10-3 to TRBJ1-5; tentative D call: TRBD1 (5 bases). Germline loops: CDR1 ENHRY, CDR2 SYGVKD. There are 11 residues in the CDR3. With 8 bases removed from V and 8 bases from J, the gap between germline ends came to 10 bases. CDR3 nucleotide sequence: TGTGCCATCGGGGGGGAAGAGCCCCAGCATTTT. Protein: CAIGGEEPQHF.

V usage is TRBV7-9 and J usage is TRBJ2-7; perhaps TRBD2 as D (6 bases). The CDR3 totals 14 residues. Between the trimmed V and J ends, which lost 1 base and 4 bases, there was a span of 11 bases. CDR1 is SEHNR, CDR2 FQNEAQ, per germline (reference sequence). CDR3 in DNA: TGTGCCAGCAGCTTAGGGGGGGACTTTTACGAGCAGTACTTC. Its translation is CASSLGGDFYEQYF.